The present T cell receptor (beta chain) was sequenced within a study of identical twins. This clonotype occurred once. The CDR3 has 11 amino acids. The V gene's germline CDR1 is MNHEY and CDR2 SVGEGT. The V end lost 4 bases, the J end lost 8 bases, and 8 bases lay between the germline ends. Unique molecular identifiers were present on the cDNA, and a universal primer site came from template switching. TCRdb passed the 5' RACE reads through MiXCR, listing each CDR3 protein once. Among 600,000 to 800,000 distinct CDR3 sequences, around 20% were seen once, and the ten largest hold 4.3%. These same records also appear under a second study, on T cells expressing NK-cell markers. According to that study: Several of the experiments relied on an anti-gamma-delta TCR antibody so that only alpha-beta TCR T cells were sorted. About 1.0-8% of CD8+ T cells in 6 or 7 donors belonged to dominant NKG2C+ clonotypes. The CD3+CD56-NKG2C+ fraction of a handful of donors was likewise dominated by these clonotypes.

The gene calls are TRBV6-2 or TRBV6-3 and TRBJ1-2, with D uncertain. The sample was PBMCs. The clonotype comes from a young woman in good health. The DNA for the CDR3 is TGTGCCAGCAGTTTCATCCTCGGCTACACCTTC. Translated: CASSFILGYTF.